One sample yielded the 15 T cell receptor beta chains listed below, sequenced in a study of blood T cells in healthy people across ages. For the second PCR, which ran for roughly 7 to 11 cycles, a sample-barcoded 5' primer and a J-beta primer mix were used. TCRdb reanalysed the 5' RACE reads using MiXCR and keeps one entry per CDR3 protein. Here the sample spans over 1,200,000 distinct CDR3 sequences, approximately 59% being singletons. Sequencing was done on a sample of blood. The receptor source for this set is a man between 18 and 29 years old in good health.

There are a few counts of this clonotype. The rearrangement links TRBV4-1 to TRBJ1-1; D is undetermined. The CDR3 is 13 residues long. Between the trimmed V and J ends, which lost 1 base and 7 bases, there was a span of 10 bases. CDR1 is MGHRA and CDR2 is YSYEKL in the germline V gene. The CDR3 region is CASSQAGFDEAFF. Here the CDR3 DNA reads TGCGCCAGCAGCCAAGCGGGGTTTGATGAAGCTTTCTTT.

This chain links TRBV28 with TRBJ1-2; D perhaps matches TRBD1 (5 bases). Germline-derived CDR1 and CDR2 are MDHEN and SYDVKM. The CDR3 length is 13 residues. Trimming removed 5 bases from V and 8 bases from J, with 15 bases in between. CDR3 in DNA: TGTGCCAGCAGTAGTGGAAGGGGCAGCGGCTACACCTTC. Translating it yields CASSSGRGSGYTF.

The chain links TRBV5-1 to TRBJ2-7; 9 positions match TRBD1. The CDR3 runs to 15 residues. Trimming took 4 bases from V and 3 from J; bases not matched to a gene: 8. CDR1 and CDR2 from the germline V gene are SGHRS and YFSETQ. The CDR3: CASSHAADRGYEQYF. For the CDR3, the DNA is TGCGCCAGCAGCCACGCTGCGGACAGGGGCTACGAGCAGTACTTC.

This clonotype was picked up a small number of times. CDR3 sequence (DNA): TGTGCCAGCAGCCCTAGGGGGGTTGGCACAGATACGCAGTATTTT. This codes for CASSPRGVGTDTQYF. This chain joins TRBV12-3 or TRBV12-4 and TRBJ2-3; D possibly uses TRBD1 or TRBD2 (6 bases each). V lost 6 bases, J lost 1 base, and 14 bases lay in between. The CDR3 extends over 15 amino acids.

The genes are TRBV4-1 and TRBJ2-4; D is uncertain. Germline V gene data show CDR1 as MGHRA and CDR2 as YSYEKL. The CDR3 loop spans 15 amino acids. Trimming stripped 0 bases from V and 2 bases from J, with 8 bases between. CDR3: CASSQDPGTKNIQYF. The CDR3 bases are TGCGCCAGCAGCCAAGATCCAGGTACCAAAAACATTCAGTACTTC.

This clonotype came up a few times. This rearrangement joins TRBV19 to TRBJ1-1; no clear D gene. This CDR3 comprises 12 residues. Looked up from germline, CDR1 is LNHDA and CDR2 is SQIVND (reference sequence). Trimming pared 6 bases from V and 7 bases from J, leaving 12 bases between. In DNA form, the CDR3 reads TGTGCCAGTAGCTCAACGGGTAGTGAAGCTTTCTTT. Its protein product is CASSSTGSEAFF.

This clonotype has just a few counts. The rearrangement links TRBV29-1 to TRBJ2-5, with D unresolved. Germline V gene data show CDR1 as SQVTM and CDR2 as ANQGSEA. Trimming pared 4 bases from V and 5 bases from J, leaving 14 bases between. This CDR3 comprises 13 residues. The CDR3 DNA is TGCAGCGTTGGACCGCCTGAGAGGGAGACCCAGTACTTC. Encoded protein: CSVGPPERETQYF.

This clonotype was detected a few times. J is TRBJ2-1 and V is TRBV11-2; TRBD1 or TRBD2 may be the D gene (5 bases each). This CDR3 has 18 amino acids. From germline, CDR1 is SGHAT and CDR2 FQNNGV. Trimming stripped 5 bases from V and 7 bases from J, with 27 bases between. CDR3 in DNA: TGTGCCAGCAGCCCACGGGGCCCTTCCCGGAGCTATGAAAATGAGCAGTTCTTC. This encodes CASSPRGPSRSYENEQFF.

This clonotype came up a few times. This rearrangement joins TRBV4-2 to TRBJ2-7; 8 bases match TRBD1. The CDR3 extends over 14 amino acids. The germline V gene encodes CDR1 LGHNA and CDR2 YNFKEQ. The trim removed 3 bases at V and 5 bases at J, leaving 6 bases unmatched. In nucleotides, the CDR3 is TGTGCCAGCAGCCACGACAGGGGTCGGGACGAGCAGTACTTC. Translating gives CASSHDRGRDEQYF.

The table lists this clonotype with a few counts. The J gene is TRBJ1-1, the V gene TRBV11-2, with D possibly matching TRBD1 (6 bases). Germline V lookup: CDR1 SGHAT, CDR2 FQNNGV. V lost 1 base and J 10 bases, leaving 19 bases between the germline ends. The CDR3 is made up of 15 amino acids. CDR3 in DNA: TGTGCCAGCAGCTTAGGCACCGGGACAAGTGAACGAGCTTTCTTT. Protein: CASSLGTGTSERAFF.

The V gene is TRBV28, the J gene TRBJ2-7; weak D call: TRBD2 (5 bases). Trimming cost V 7 bases and J 4 bases, with 20 bases left between them. This CDR3 comprises 15 residues. CDR1 MDHEN and CDR2 SYDVKM come from the germline V gene. CDR3 amino acids: CASTSPGRASYEQYF. CDR3 bases: TGTGCCAGCACCTCGCCCGGGCGGGCTTCTTACGAGCAGTACTTC.

The chain has TRBV5-6 and TRBJ2-7; no reliable D call. The germline gives CDR1 SGHDT, CDR2 YYEEEE. The CDR3 spans 15 residues. V was shortened by 7 bases and J by 2 bases, with 19 bases between the two germline ends. Here the CDR3 DNA reads TGTGCCAGCGTGTCCAGAACCAACCCAACCTACGAGCAGTACTTC. Translation: CASVSRTNPTYEQYF.

This clonotype appeared once. This chain joins TRBV19 and TRBJ2-3, with D tentatively TRBD1 (6 bases). Germline loops: CDR1 LNHDA, CDR2 SQIVND (reference sequence). V was cut by 8 bases and J by 3 bases, with 15 bases left in between. The CDR3 totals 14 residues. CDR3 protein: CASGGDSVTDTQYF. The CDR3 region has the DNA TGTGCCAGTGGGGGCGATTCGGTAACAGATACGCAGTATTTT.

The chain joins TRBV2 to TRBJ2-5, with TRBD2 matching 7 bases. The CDR3 covers 14 residues. The J segment lost 5 bases and the V segment lost 8 bases, leaving 11 bases of the junction unmatched. CDR1 SNHLY and CDR2 FYNNEI come from the germline V gene. The CDR3 loop is CASSREASMETQYF. CDR3 sequence (DNA): TGTGCCAGCTCCCGGGAGGCTAGCATGGAGACCCAGTACTTC.

The gene calls are TRBV18 and TRBJ2-7; TRBD1 might be the D (6 bases). Germline V gene data show CDR1 as KGHSH and CDR2 as LQKENI. V was cut by 2 bases and J by 3 bases, with 11 bases left in between. CDR3 length: 14 amino acids. For the CDR3, the DNA is TGTGCCAGCTCACCAAGGGGGTTTGTCTACGAGCAGTACTTC. This sequence encodes CASSPRGFVYEQYF.